A single sample gave rise to the 23 T cell receptor beta chains below, sequenced in a study of regulatory T cells in long-lasting Graves disease. Time point indicated: persistent/refractory GD, antithyroid drugs over 5 years with positive TRAb. PBMCs provided the RNA from which the TCR library was made. Construction of TCR beta libraries relied on iRepertoire HTBI primers and on Arm-PCR targeting CDR3 regions. In TCRdb, the multiplex PCR reads were re-called with MiXCR into one record per CDR3 protein. The sample lists 650,000 to 850,000 distinct CDR3 sequences, 25% to 35% occurring once. Here the sequenced sample was peripheral blood mononuclear cells (PBMCs), taken when the disease was refractory, from a patient treated with antithyroid drugs. The receptor set was obtained from a female donor with Graves disease.

This clonotype has ten or more counts. V and J are TRBV7-2 and TRBJ2-5, with 9 bases fitting TRBD2. J lost 1 base, V lost 5 bases, and 8 bases had no gene match. This CDR3 contains 16 residues. Germline lookup yields CDR1 SGHTA and CDR2 FQGNSA. The CDR3 loop is CASSAGGLAIQETQYF. CDR3 sequence (DNA): TGTGCCAGCAGCGCCGGGGGACTAGCCATCCAAGAGACCCAGTACTTC.

The gene calls are TRBV19 and TRBJ1-1; 7 bases are a match to TRBD1. This CDR3 has 13 amino acids. CDR1 is LNHDA and CDR2 is SQIVND in the germline V gene (reference sequence). V was clipped by 6 bases and J by 7 bases; unmatched bases: 8. In nucleotides, the CDR3 is TGTGCCAGTAGCCCAACAAACAGGGGTGAAGCTTTCTTT. Translating it yields CASSPTNRGEAFF.

This clonotype appeared a few times. This sequence joins TRBV20-1 and TRBJ2-5; D gene uncertain. V shed 0 bases and J shed 5 bases, with 10 bases lying between them. The CDR3 runs 13 residues. CDR1 is DFQATT, CDR2 SNEGSKA, per germline (reference sequence). DNA of the CDR3: TGCAGTGCTAGAGATTTTGGCCAGGAGACCCAGTACTTC. The encoded protein is CSARDFGQETQYF.

This chain uses TRBV20-1 with TRBJ2-7; 12 positions agree with TRBD2. The germline V gene has CDR1 DFQATT and CDR2 SNEGSKA (reference sequence). J lost 7 bases, V lost 3 bases, and 10 bases had no gene match. The CDR3 loop spans 15 amino acids. The CDR3 loop reads CSARPLTSGRFEQYF. DNA for the CDR3: TGCAGTGCTAGGCCACTTACTAGCGGGAGGTTTGAGCAGTACTTC.

The chain couples TRBV11-2 to TRBJ1-2; D is uncertain. The germline V and J ends were trimmed by 5 bases and 8 bases, with 9 bases remaining between them. The CDR3 runs to 11 residues. Per germline, CDR1 SGHAT and CDR2 FQNNGV. The CDR3 sequence is CASSPNVGYTF. The CDR3 nucleotides are TGTGCCAGCAGCCCCAATGTGGGCTACACCTTC.

The J gene is TRBJ2-2, the V gene TRBV27, with D tentatively TRBD1 or TRBD2 (5 bases each). The CDR3 length is 17 residues. V gave up 4 bases and J gave up 0 bases, with 15 bases separating them. CDR1 MNHEY and CDR2 SMNVEV come from the germline V gene (reference sequence). The CDR3 region is CASSYLPRGPNTGELFF. DNA for the CDR3: TGTGCCAGCAGTTATTTACCTAGGGGACCGAACACCGGGGAGCTGTTTTTT.

V is TRBV29-1 and J is TRBJ1-2, with D unresolved. Between the trimmed V and J ends, which lost 3 bases and 2 bases, there was a span of 10 bases. CDR3 length: 13 amino acids. CDR1 is SQVTM, CDR2 ANQGSEA, per germline. The CDR3 bases are TGCAGCGTTGAGAGTGAGGGAAACTATGGCTACACCTTC. Translating it yields CSVESEGNYGYTF. The full variable domain, with the rest looked up from reference TRBV29-1 and TRBJ1-2, is SAVISQKPSRDICQRGTSLTIQCQVDSQVTMMFWYRQQPGQSLTLIATANQGSEATYESGFVIDKFPISRPNLTFSTLTVSNMSPEDSSIYLCSVESEGNYGYTFGSGTRLTVV.

A few counts support this clonotype. CDR3 DNA sequence: TGTGCCAGCAGGACGGACTACCGACAAGAGACCCAGTACTTC. Protein product: CASRTDYRQETQYF. The rearrangement joins TRBV6-1 to TRBJ2-5, with D possibly TRBD2 on 6 matching bases. V lost 6 bases, J lost 2 bases, and 13 bases lay in between. The length of the CDR3 is 14 residues. CDR1 MNHNS and CDR2 SASEGT come from the germline V gene.

This clonotype has a handful of counts. The chain uses TRBV6-1 and TRBJ2-4; 10 positions agree with TRBD1. From germline, CDR1 is MNHNS and CDR2 SASEGT. V dropped 5 bases and J dropped 0; count of bases not matched to a gene: 4. The CDR3 contains 16 residues. The CDR3 loop is CASSQRTGGAKNIQYF. In nucleotides, the CDR3 is TGTGCCAGCAGTCAGAGGACAGGGGGAGCCAAAAACATTCAGTACTTC.

This clonotype appeared many times. The CDR3: CASIPGQGPVGYTF. The CDR3 bases are TGTGCCAGCATCCCCGGACAGGGTCCCGTTGGCTACACCTTC. This rearrangement joins TRBV28 to TRBJ1-2; TRBD1 agrees at 8 bases. In germline, CDR1 is MDHEN, CDR2 SYDVKM. Trimming removed 7 bases from V and 7 bases from J; junction bases left unmatched: 11. The CDR3 length is 14 residues.

The chain combines TRBV2 with TRBJ1-6; the D is unclear. The V gene's germline CDR1 is SNHLY and CDR2 FYNNEI. Between the trimmed V and J ends, which lost 2 bases and 12 bases, there was a span of 11 bases. The length of the CDR3 is 13 residues. The CDR3 loop is CASSERSSGPLHF. In DNA, the CDR3 is TGTGCCAGCAGTGAACGTTCGAGTGGACCCCTCCACTTT.

CDR3 amino acids: CASSEQGIGYTF. DNA of the CDR3: TGTGCCAGTAGTGAACAGGGAATCGGCTACACCTTC. The chain is built from TRBV19 and TRBJ1-2; weak D call: TRBD1 (6 bases). V lost 5 bases and J 8 bases, leaving 12 bases between the germline ends. This CDR3 comprises 12 residues. CDR1 LNHDA and CDR2 SQIVND come from the germline V gene (reference sequence).

V gene TRBV19 combines with J gene TRBJ1-1, with D uncertain. Germline-derived CDR1 and CDR2 are LNHDA and SQIVND (reference sequence). CDR3 length: 14 residues. With 5 bases removed from V and 12 bases from J, the gap between germline ends came to 22 bases. In nucleotides, the CDR3 is TGTGCCAGTAGTGGCCTCAGCATGAGTACGGAAACTTTCTTT. It translates to CASSGLSMSTETFF.

This clonotype was seen only a few times. This chain uses TRBV20-1 with TRBJ2-2, with 7 bases aligning to TRBD2. CDR1 and CDR2 (germline): DFQATT, SNEGSKA (reference sequence). This CDR3 has 14 residues. V shed 2 bases and J 2 bases; nucleotides not matched to a gene: 2. CDR3 sequence: CSARKAGNTGELFF. In DNA form, the CDR3 reads TGCAGTGCTAGAAAAGCGGGAAACACCGGGGAGCTGTTTTTT.

This chain connects TRBV27 to TRBJ1-5; the D is unclear. Trimming took 4 bases from V and 8 from J, leaving 12 bases between them. This CDR3 contains 13 residues. Per the germline V gene, CDR1 is MNHEY and CDR2 is SMNVEV (reference sequence). The DNA of the CDR3 is TGTGCCAGCAGTTCTTTGGGAGGTGAGCCCCAGCATTTT. Its translation is CASSSLGGEPQHF.

The chain has TRBV7-9 and TRBJ1-2, with 7 bases fitting TRBD1. Trimming took 4 bases from V and 3 from J; bases not matched to a gene: 14. The CDR3 is 17 amino acids. Germline CDR1 is SEHNR and CDR2 is FQNEAQ (reference sequence). CDR3: CASSSPAEQGSDYGYTF. CDR3 coding DNA: TGTGCCAGCAGCTCGCCTGCGGAACAGGGGTCCGACTATGGCTACACCTTC.

The rearrangement links TRBV2 to TRBJ2-6; D remains unclear. Trimming left V 4 bases short and J 4 bases short, with 11 bases between. The CDR3 spans 15 residues. Germline CDR1 is SNHLY and CDR2 is FYNNEI. The CDR3 loop reads CASSGFRPGANVLTF. The CDR3 DNA is TGTGCCAGCAGTGGGTTCAGGCCCGGGGCCAACGTCCTGACTTTC. Variable domain in full (rest from reference TRBV2 and TRBJ2-6): EPEVTQTPSHQVTQMGQEVILRCVPISNHLYFYWYRQILGQKVEFLVSFYNNEISEKSEIFDDQFSVERPDGSNFTLKIRSTKLEDSAMYFCASSGFRPGANVLTFGAGSRLTVL.

The genes are TRBV19 and TRBJ1-2; no definite D call. The CDR3 has 11 amino acids. Germline V gene lookup returns CDR1 LNHDA and CDR2 SQIVND (reference sequence). V was pared by 6 bases and J by 8 bases, with 10 bases between. The CDR3 sequence: CASRTVEGYTF. The CDR3 DNA reads as TGTGCCAGTAGGACCGTCGAGGGCTACACCTTC.

The chain employs TRBV5-1 and TRBJ2-3; 8 bases match TRBD2. CDR3 length: 15 residues. The ends lost 4 bases at V and 3 bases at J; junction bases unmatched: 7. Germline V CDR1 and CDR2: SGHRS, YFSETQ. The CDR3 DNA reads as TGCGCCAGCAGCCTTAGCGGGAAGTCAACAGATACGCAGTATTTT. Translated: CASSLSGKSTDTQYF.

This clonotype has ten or more counts. The chain carries TRBV6-1 and TRBJ1-5, with 10 positions matching TRBD1. CDR3 length: 15 amino acids. The germline gives CDR1 MNHNS, CDR2 SASEGT. Losses at the gene ends were 6 bases for V and 1 base for J; bases not matched to a gene: 3. The CDR3 DNA follows: TGTGCCAGCAGCCGGGACAGGGGAAGCAATCAGCCCCAGCATTTT. Its translation is CASSRDRGSNQPQHF.

This clonotype turned up a few times. V usage is TRBV18 and J usage is TRBJ2-7; a possible D gene is TRBD1 (5 bases). The germline V and J ends were trimmed by 3 bases and 0 bases, with 12 bases remaining between them. The CDR3 loop spans 15 amino acids. Germline values: CDR1 KGHSH, CDR2 LQKENI. The CDR3 loop reads CASSPIAGPSYEQYF. CDR3 in DNA: TGTGCCAGCTCACCGATAGCAGGGCCCTCCTACGAGCAGTACTTC.

The chain recombines TRBV7-9 with TRBJ2-2; 11 nucleotides agree with TRBD2. This CDR3 has 12 residues. CDR1 and CDR2 (germline): SEHNR, FQNEAQ (reference sequence). The CDR3 DNA sequence: TGTGCGCTAGCGGGAGGCACCGGGGAGCTGTTTTTT. It specifies CALAGGTGELFF.

The table lists this clonotype with many counts. The chain recombines TRBV12-3 or TRBV12-4 with TRBJ1-5, with a tentative D call TRBD1 (6 bases). The CDR3 runs to 17 residues. Trimming stripped 8 bases from V and 3 bases from J, with 23 bases between. The CDR3 sequence: CASAPRGIGGFNQPQHF. The CDR3 DNA reads TGTGCCAGCGCCCCTAGGGGGATAGGTGGATTCAATCAGCCCCAGCATTTT.